The present entry profiles one TCR beta chain with its context. The V end was cut by 7 bases, the J end by 12 bases, with 13 bases between. Per germline, CDR1 SQVTM and CDR2 ANQGSEA. This CDR3 has 11 residues. This record belongs to a study of T cells after yellow fever vaccination. From the 5' RACE reads, TCRdb called clonotypes with MiXCR, one entry per CDR3 protein. The sample yields around 350,000 distinct CDR3 sequences, 6% to 8% seen once. The source was PBMCs, collected 5 days after the yellow fever booster vaccination. The TCR was taken from a man between 25 and 39 years old who received the YFV17D yellow fever vaccine. The chain joins TRBV29-1 to TRBJ1-6; D is uncertain. The CDR3 DNA reads as TGCAGCGCCCGTTTTGGAGGACCCCTCCACTTT. Its translation is CSARFGGPLHF.